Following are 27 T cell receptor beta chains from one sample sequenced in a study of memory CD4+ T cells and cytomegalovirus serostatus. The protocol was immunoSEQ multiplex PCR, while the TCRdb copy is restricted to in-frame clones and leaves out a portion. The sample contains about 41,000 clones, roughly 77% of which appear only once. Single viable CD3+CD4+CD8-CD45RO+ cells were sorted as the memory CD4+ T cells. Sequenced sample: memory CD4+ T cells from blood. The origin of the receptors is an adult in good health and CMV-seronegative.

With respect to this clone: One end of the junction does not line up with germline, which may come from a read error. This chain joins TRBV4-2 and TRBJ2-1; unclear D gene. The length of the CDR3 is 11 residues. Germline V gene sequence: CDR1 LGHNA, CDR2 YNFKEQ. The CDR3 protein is CASSRPGQALF. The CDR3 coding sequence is TGTGCCAGCAGCCGGCCGGGCCAAGCACTCTTC.

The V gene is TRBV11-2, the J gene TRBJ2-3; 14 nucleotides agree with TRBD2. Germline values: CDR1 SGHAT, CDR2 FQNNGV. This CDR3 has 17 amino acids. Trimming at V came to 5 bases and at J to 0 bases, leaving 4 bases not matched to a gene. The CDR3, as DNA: TGTGCCAGCAGCCGCCGACTAGCGGGGGGGAGCACAGATACGCAGTATTTT. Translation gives CASSRRLAGGSTDTQYF.

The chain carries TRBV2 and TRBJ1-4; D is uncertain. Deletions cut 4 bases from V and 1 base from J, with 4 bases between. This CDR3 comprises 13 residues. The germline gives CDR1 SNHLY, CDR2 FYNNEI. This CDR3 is CASSAETNEKLFF. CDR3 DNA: TGTGCCAGCAGTGCCGAAACTAATGAAAAACTGTTTTTT. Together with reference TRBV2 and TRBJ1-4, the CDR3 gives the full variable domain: EPEVTQTPSHQVTQMGQEVILRCVPISNHLYFYWYRQILGQKVEFLVSFYNNEISEKSEIFDDQFSVERPDGSNFTLKIRSTKLEDSAMYFCASSAETNEKLFFGSGTQLSVL.

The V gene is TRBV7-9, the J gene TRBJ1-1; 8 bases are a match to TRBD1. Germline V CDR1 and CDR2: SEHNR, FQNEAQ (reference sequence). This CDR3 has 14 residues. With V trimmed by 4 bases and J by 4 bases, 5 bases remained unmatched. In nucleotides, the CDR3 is TGTGCCAGCAGCTCACAGGGGGGAGGCACTGAAGCTTTCTTT. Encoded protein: CASSSQGGGTEAFF.

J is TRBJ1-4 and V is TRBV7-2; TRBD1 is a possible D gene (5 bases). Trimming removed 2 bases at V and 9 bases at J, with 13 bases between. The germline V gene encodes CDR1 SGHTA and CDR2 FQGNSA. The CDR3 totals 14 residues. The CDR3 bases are TGTGCCAGCAGCTTAATTCAGGGCAATAAAAAACTGTTTTTT. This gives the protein CASSLIQGNKKLFF.

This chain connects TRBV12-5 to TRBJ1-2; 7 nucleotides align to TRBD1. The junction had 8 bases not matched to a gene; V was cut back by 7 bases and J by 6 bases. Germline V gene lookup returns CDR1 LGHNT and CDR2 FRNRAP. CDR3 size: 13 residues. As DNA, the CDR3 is TGTGCTAGTGCTCGGGACAGCATGCATGGCTACACCTTC. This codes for CASARDSMHGYTF.

CDR3 loop: CASSPTGRFFADSGNTIYF. The CDR3 DNA sequence: TGTGCCAGCTCACCCACGGGGAGGTTTTTCGCGGACTCTGGAAACACCATATATTTT. The rearrangement joins TRBV18 to TRBJ1-3, with D unclear. V gave up 3 bases and J gave up 0 bases, with 21 bases separating them. CDR3 length equals 19 residues. Per germline, CDR1 KGHSH and CDR2 LQKENI.

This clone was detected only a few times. CDR3 region: CASSQGQYTRDEQFF. CDR3 nucleotide sequence: TGTGCCAGCAGCCAAGGACAGTACACTAGGGATGAGCAGTTCTTC. V usage is TRBV5-6 and J usage is TRBJ2-1, with a weak D call TRBD1 (6 bases). This CDR3 has 15 amino acids. CDR1 and CDR2 (germline): SGHDT, YYEEEE. Trimming removed 4 bases at V and 8 bases at J, with 19 bases between.

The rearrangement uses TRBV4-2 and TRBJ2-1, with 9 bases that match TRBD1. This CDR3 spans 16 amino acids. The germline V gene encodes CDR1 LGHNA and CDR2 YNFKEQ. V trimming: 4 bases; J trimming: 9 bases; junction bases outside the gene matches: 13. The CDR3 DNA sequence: TGTGCCAGCAGCCGACAAGTGGACAGGGGAGAGGGTGAGCAGTTCTTC. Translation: CASSRQVDRGEGEQFF.

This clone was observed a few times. The CDR3 region has the DNA TGTGCCAGCAGTTACGCTCTCGGGGGGGGGAAAGGCTACACCTTC. Protein sequence: CASSYALGGGKGYTF. V usage is TRBV6-5 and J usage is TRBJ1-2, with a weak D call TRBD1 (5 bases). Germline CDR1 reads MNHEY; CDR2 reads SVGAGI. V was pared by 2 bases and J by 8 bases, with 18 bases between. The CDR3 consists of 15 residues.

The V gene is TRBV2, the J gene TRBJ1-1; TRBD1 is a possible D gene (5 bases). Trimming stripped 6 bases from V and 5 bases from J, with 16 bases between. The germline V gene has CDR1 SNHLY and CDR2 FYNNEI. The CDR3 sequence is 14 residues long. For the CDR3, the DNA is TGTGCCAGCAGCGCGCCCGGGGGAAGGACTGAAGCTTTCTTT. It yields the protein CASSAPGGRTEAFF.

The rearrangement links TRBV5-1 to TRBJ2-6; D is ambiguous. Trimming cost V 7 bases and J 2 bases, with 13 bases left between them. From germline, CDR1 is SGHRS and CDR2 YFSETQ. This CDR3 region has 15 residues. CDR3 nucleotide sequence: TGCGCCAGCGGAAGTGAAGGGCCTGGGGCCAACGTCCTGACTTTC. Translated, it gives CASGSEGPGANVLTF.

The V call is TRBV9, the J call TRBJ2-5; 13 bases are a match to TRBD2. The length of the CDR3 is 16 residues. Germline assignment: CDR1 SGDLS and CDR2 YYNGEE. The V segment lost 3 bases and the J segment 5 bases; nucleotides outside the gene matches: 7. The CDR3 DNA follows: TGTGCCAGCAGCGCCGGACTAGCGGGGGAAGGGGAGACCCAGTACTTC. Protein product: CASSAGLAGEGETQYF. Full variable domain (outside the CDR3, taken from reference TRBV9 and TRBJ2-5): DSGVTQTPKHLITATGQRVTLRCSPRSGDLSVYWYQQSLDQGLQFLIQYYNGEERAKGNILERFSAQQFPDLHSELNLSSLELGDSALYFCASSAGLAGEGETQYFGPGTRLLVL.

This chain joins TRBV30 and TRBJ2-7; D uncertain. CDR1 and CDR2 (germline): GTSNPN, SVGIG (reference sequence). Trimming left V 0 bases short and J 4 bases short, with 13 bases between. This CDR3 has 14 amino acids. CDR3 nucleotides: TGTGCCTGGAGTGTTCCCGTGTTGGTATACGAGCAGTACTTC. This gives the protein CAWSVPVLVYEQYF.

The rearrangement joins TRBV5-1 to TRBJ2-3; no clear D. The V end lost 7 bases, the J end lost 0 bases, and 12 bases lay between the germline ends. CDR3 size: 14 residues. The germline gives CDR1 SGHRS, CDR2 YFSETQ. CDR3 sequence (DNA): TGCGCCAGCTATCCGTGGGCTAGCACAGATACGCAGTATTTT. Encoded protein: CASYPWASTDTQYF.

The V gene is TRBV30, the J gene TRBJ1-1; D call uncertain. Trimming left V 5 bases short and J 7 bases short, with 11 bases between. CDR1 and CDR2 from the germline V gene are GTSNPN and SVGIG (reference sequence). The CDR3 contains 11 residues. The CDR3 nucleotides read TGTGCCTGGGTCCACGTGGTTGAAGCTTTCTTT. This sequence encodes CAWVHVVEAFF.

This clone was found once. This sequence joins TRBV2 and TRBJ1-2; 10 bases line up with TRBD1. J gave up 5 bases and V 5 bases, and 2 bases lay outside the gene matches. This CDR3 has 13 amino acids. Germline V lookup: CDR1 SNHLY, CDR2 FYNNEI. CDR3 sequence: CASSRQGAYGYTF. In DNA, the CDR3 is TGTGCCAGCAGTAGACAGGGGGCGTATGGCTACACCTTC.

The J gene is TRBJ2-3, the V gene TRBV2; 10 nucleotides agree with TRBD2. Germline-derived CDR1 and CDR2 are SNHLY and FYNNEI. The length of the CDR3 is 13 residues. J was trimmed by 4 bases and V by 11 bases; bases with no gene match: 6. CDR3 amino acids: CAWSGGAADTQYF. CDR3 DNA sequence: TGTGCCTGGAGCGGGGGGGCCGCAGATACGCAGTATTTT.

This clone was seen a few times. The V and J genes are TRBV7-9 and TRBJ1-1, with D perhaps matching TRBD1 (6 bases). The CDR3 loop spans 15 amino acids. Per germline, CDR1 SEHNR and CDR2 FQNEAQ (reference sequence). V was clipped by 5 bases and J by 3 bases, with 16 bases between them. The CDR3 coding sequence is TGTGCCAGCAGCGCCCAGGGGAGTTGGGACACTGAAGCTTTCTTT. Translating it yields CASSAQGSWDTEAFF.

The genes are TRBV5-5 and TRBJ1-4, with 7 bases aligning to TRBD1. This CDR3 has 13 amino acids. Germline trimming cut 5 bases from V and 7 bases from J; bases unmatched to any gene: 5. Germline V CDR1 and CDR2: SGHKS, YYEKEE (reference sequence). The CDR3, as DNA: TGTGCCAGCAGTCAGACAGGGAGTGAAAAACTGTTTTTT. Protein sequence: CASSQTGSEKLFF. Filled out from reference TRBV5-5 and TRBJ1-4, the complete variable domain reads DAGVTQSPTHLIKTRGQQVTLRCSPISGHKSVSWYQQVLGQGPQFIFQYYEKEERGRGNFPDRFSARQFPNYSSELNVNALLLGDSALYLCASSQTGSEKLFFGSGTQLSVL.

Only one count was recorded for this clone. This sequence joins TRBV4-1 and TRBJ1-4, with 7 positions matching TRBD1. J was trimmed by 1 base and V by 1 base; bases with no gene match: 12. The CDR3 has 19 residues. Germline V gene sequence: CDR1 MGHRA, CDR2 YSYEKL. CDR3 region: CASSQAPGTVKRTNEKLFF. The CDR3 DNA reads TGCGCCAGCAGCCAAGCCCCCGGGACAGTAAAAAGAACTAATGAAAAACTGTTTTTT.

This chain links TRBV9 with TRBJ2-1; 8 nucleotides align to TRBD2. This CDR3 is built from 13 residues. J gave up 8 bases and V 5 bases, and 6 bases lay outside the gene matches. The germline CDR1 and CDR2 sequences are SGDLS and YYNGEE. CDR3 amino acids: CASSYRGGYEQFF. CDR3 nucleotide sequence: TGTGCCAGCAGTTACCGGGGGGGCTATGAGCAGTTCTTC.

For the CDR3, the DNA is TGTGCCAGCACCGTCAATACAGGGACCTACGAGCAGTACTTC. Amino acid sequence: CASTVNTGTYEQYF. The chain carries TRBV11-2 and TRBJ2-7, with D possibly being TRBD1 (6 bases). Germline V gene sequence: CDR1 SGHAT, CDR2 FQNNGV. Trimming cost V 7 bases and J 2 bases, with 15 bases left between them. The CDR3 consists of 14 residues.

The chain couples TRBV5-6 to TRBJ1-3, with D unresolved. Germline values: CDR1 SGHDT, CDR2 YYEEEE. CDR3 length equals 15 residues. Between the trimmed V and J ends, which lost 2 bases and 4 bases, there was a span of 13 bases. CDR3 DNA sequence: TGTGCCAGCAGCTTTTCCTTCTTAGGAGGAAACACCATATATTTT. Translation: CASSFSFLGGNTIYF.

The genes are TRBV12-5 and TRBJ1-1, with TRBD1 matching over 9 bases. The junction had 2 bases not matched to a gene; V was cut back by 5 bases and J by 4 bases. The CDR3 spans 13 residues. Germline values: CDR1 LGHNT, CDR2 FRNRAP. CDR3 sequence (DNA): TGTGCTAGTGGTCTGACAGGGGGCACTGAAGCTTTCTTT. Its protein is CASGLTGGTEAFF.

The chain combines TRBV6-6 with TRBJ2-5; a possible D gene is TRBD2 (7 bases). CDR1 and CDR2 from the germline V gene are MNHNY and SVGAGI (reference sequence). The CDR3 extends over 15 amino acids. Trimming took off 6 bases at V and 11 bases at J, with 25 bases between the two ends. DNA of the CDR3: TGTGCCAGCAGGCTCACGACAGGCGGGTGGCGGGAGCAGTACTTC. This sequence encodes CASRLTTGGWREQYF.

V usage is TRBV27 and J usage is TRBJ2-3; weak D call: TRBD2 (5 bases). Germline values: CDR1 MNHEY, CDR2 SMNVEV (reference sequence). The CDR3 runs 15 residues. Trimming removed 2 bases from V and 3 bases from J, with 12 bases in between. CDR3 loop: CASSLEGLGTDTQYF. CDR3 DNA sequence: TGTGCCAGCAGTTTAGAGGGTTTGGGGACAGATACGCAGTATTTT.